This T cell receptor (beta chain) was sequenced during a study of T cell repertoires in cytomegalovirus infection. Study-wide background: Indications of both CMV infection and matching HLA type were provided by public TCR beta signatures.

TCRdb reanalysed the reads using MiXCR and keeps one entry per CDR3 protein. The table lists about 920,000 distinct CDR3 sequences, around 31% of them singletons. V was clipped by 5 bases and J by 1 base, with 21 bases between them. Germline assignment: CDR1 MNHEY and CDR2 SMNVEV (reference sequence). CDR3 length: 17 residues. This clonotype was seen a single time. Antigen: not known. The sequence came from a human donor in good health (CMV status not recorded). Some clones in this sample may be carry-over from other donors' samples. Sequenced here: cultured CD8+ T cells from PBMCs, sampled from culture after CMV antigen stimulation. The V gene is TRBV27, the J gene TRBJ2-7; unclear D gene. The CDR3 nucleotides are TGTGCCAGCAGTACCTCTAACTTTGAAGGCTTTTCCTACGAGCAGTACTTC. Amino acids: CASSTSNFEGFSYEQYF.